This T cell receptor (beta chain) was found in a study of CD8+CD57+ T cells in acquired aplastic anemia (dated by TCRdb to 2017 to 2018). For the wider study: Extracted DNA from sorted CD4+ and CD8+ cells averaged 3.2 ug, ranging from roughly 0.17 to 30 ug. CD8+CD57+ expansion was defined as frequency above the mean frequency observed in healthy subjects.

The patients picked for sequencing were ones in whom flow cytometry had shown an expansion of CD8+CD57+ cells. Severe acquired aplastic anemia was diagnosed in all patients according to International Study of Aplastic Anemia and Agranulocytosis and Camitta criteria. No therapy had been received by the patients at the time of blood sampling. In this study, sorted CD4+ and CD8+ T cells from the blood of healthy subjects and of severe aplastic anemia patients had their TCR repertoires deep-sequenced. In the USA, patient enrollment took place under clinicaltrials.gov protocols 00001620, 01623167, 00001397, 00071045, 00081523 and 00961064. Ficoll-Paque density gradient centrifugation was used to isolate peripheral blood mononuclear cells. Before DNA extraction, CD4+ and CD8+ T cells were sorted with FACS or magnetic beads. Points on this clonotype: Which antigen it targets is not known. The record has no base qualities; no much larger clone is one base away.

The germline V gene yields SGHRS for CDR1 and YFSETQ for CDR2. Trimmed from V: 0 bases; trimmed from J: 0 bases; junction bases lacking a gene match: 9. The CDR3 numbers 18 residues from cysteine through phenylalanine. The sequence is cut down to CDR3 DNA, 54 bases in frame from base 1. Profiling of TCR beta VDJ combinations and CDR3 sequences used genomic DNA as the template. An Illumina HiSeq 2000 was used for TCR repertoire sequencing. Turning to the authors' computational methods: TRBV/TRBJ rearrangement plots, CDR3 size and DJ length profiles, and Simpson's diversity index were used to assess repertoires. The most abundant DNA sequence in the deep sequencing data was defined as the immunodominant clone. CDR3 amino acid sequences were screened for sharing across subjects and were compared with published repertoires and the VDJdb database. In TCRdb, the public reads were trimmed at Q25 with fastp and aligned with MiXCR, with productive beta chains retained. Rows are combined by CDR3 protein, so each entry shows the most common genes and DNA. TCRdb, not the authors, supplied the V and J calls. This sample gives some 150,000 distinct CDR3 sequences in total; 71% of them show up just once. The ten largest clones take up about 50% of the sample.

What the research found in general, with its limitations: About 29 CD8+ CDR3 sequences were found to be shared between patients and controls, but these sequences appeared to be highly expressed in patients and within the immunodominant clones of the patients. Patients and healthy controls showed no significant difference in CD8+ Simpson's diversity (P=0.060).

This receptor was identified in a human donor with aplastic anemia. Here the chain combines TRBV5-1 and TRBJ1-5, and 7 junctional nucleotides match TRBD1. The sequenced sample was sorted CD4+, CD8+, or CD8+CD57+ T cells (not recorded which) from PBMCs. The nucleotide sequence is TGCGCCAGCAGCTTGGGTCTTGAGGGGGCCTATAGCAATCAGCCCCAGCATTTT. This translates into CASSLGLEGAYSNQPQHF.